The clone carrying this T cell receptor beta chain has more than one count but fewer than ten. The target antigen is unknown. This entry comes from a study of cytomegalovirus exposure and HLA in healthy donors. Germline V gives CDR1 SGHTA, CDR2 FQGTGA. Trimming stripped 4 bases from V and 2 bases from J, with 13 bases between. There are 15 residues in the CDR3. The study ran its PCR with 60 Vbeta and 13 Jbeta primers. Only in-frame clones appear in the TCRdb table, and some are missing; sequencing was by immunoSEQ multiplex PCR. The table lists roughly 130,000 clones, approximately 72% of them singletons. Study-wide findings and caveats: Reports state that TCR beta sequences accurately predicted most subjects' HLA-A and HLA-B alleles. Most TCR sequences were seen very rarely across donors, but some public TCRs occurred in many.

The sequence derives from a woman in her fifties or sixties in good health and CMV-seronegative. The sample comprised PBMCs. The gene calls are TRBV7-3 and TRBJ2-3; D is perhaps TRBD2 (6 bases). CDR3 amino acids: CASSWTGEVTDTQYF. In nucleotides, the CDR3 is TGTGCCAGCAGCTGGACGGGAGAAGTCACAGATACGCAGTATTTT. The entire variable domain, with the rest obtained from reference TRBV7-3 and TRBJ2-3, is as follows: GAGVSQTPSNKVTEKGKYVELRCDPISGHTALYWYRQSLGQGPEFLIYFQGTGAADDSGLPNDRFFAVRPEGSVSTLKIQRTERGDSAVYLCASSWTGEVTDTQYFGPGTRLTVL.